The next 5 T cell receptor beta chains were all read from a single sample in a study of patients and donors after allogeneic stem cell transplantation. TCRdb re-analysed the RT-PCR reads in MiXCR, keeping a single row per CDR3 protein. The sample lists 920,000 or so distinct CDR3 sequences, about a sixth occurring once. Sequencing was carried out using blood, either unsorted or a sorted T cell fraction (not recorded which). The receptor set was obtained from a human donor who was either an allogeneic HSCT recipient or a stem cell or donor lymphocyte infusion donor (not recorded which). It is not recorded whose cells these are; they may come from a transplant donor.

This clonotype was detected only a few times. V and J are TRBV7-3 and TRBJ2-5; the D is unclear. V lost 0 bases and J 1 base, leaving 6 bases between the germline ends. The CDR3 has 14 amino acids. In germline, CDR1 is SGHTA, CDR2 FQGTGA. This CDR3 is CASSLTPSQETQYF. The CDR3 bases are TGTGCCAGCAGCTTAACACCTAGCCAAGAGACCCAGTACTTC.

The rearrangement links TRBV7-9 to TRBJ2-4, with 10 bases matching TRBD1. The V gene end was trimmed by 5 bases and the J gene end by 7 bases; junction bases not matched to a gene: 8. The CDR3 extends over 15 amino acids. The germline V gene has CDR1 SEHNR and CDR2 FQNEAQ (reference sequence). In DNA form, the CDR3 reads TGTGCCAGCAGCGACCGGGACAGGGGAAGCAACATTCAGTACTTC. The encoded protein is CASSDRDRGSNIQYF.

This chain links TRBV5-1 with TRBJ1-2, with TRBD1 as a possible D gene (5 bases). Germline CDR1 is SGHRS and CDR2 is YFSETQ. Deletions cut 4 bases from V and 1 base from J, with 14 bases between. This CDR3 has 15 amino acids. The CDR3 region is CASSPDRGNNYGYTF. The CDR3 region has the DNA TGCGCCAGCAGCCCCGACAGAGGGAATAACTATGGCTACACCTTC.

The CDR3 protein is CASSRPPQGLQPLNEQFF. The CDR3 nucleotides read TGTGCCAGCAGCCGACCCCCACAAGGACTCCAACCACTCAATGAGCAGTTCTTC. The chain uses TRBV12-3 or TRBV12-4 and TRBJ2-1, with D perhaps matching TRBD2 (5 bases). Trimming took off 6 bases at V and 6 bases at J, with 27 bases between the two ends. The length of the CDR3 is 18 residues.

The chain carries TRBV29-1 and TRBJ1-2, with D uncertain. V lost 2 bases, J lost 2 bases, and 12 bases lay in between. The CDR3 covers 14 residues. Germline V CDR1 and CDR2: SQVTM, ANQGSEA. CDR3 loop: CSVETRAVNYGYTF. The DNA for the CDR3 is TGCAGCGTTGAAACCCGAGCAGTCAACTATGGCTACACCTTC.